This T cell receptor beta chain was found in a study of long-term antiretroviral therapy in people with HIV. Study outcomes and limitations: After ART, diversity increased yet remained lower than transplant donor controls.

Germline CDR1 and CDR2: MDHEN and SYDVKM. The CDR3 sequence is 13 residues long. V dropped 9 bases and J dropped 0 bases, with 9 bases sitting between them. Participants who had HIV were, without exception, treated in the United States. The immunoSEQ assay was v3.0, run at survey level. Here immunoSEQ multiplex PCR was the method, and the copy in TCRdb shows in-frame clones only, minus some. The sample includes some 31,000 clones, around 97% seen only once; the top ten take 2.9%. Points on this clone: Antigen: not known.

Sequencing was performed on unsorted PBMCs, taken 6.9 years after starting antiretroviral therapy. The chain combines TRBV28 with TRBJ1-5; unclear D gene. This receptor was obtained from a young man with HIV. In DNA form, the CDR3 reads TGTGCCAGTGGAATGGATAGCAATCAGCCCCAGCATTTT. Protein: CASGMDSNQPQHF.